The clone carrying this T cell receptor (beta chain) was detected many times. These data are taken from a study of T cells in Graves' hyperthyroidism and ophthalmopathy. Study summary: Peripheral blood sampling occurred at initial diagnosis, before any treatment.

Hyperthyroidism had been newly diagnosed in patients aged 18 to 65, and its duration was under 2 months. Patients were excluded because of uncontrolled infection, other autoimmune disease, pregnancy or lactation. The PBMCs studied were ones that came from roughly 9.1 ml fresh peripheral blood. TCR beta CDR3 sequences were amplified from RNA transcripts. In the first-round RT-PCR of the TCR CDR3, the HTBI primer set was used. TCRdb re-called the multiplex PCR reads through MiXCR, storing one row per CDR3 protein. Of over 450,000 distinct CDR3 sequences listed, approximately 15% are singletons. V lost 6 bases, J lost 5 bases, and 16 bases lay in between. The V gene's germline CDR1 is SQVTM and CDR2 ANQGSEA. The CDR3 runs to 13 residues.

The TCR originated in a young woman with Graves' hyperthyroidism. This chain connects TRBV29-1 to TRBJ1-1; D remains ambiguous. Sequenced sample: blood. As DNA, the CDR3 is TGCAGCGTGAACCGGGAGTCGGGAACTGAAGCTTTCTTT. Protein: CSVNRESGTEAFF.